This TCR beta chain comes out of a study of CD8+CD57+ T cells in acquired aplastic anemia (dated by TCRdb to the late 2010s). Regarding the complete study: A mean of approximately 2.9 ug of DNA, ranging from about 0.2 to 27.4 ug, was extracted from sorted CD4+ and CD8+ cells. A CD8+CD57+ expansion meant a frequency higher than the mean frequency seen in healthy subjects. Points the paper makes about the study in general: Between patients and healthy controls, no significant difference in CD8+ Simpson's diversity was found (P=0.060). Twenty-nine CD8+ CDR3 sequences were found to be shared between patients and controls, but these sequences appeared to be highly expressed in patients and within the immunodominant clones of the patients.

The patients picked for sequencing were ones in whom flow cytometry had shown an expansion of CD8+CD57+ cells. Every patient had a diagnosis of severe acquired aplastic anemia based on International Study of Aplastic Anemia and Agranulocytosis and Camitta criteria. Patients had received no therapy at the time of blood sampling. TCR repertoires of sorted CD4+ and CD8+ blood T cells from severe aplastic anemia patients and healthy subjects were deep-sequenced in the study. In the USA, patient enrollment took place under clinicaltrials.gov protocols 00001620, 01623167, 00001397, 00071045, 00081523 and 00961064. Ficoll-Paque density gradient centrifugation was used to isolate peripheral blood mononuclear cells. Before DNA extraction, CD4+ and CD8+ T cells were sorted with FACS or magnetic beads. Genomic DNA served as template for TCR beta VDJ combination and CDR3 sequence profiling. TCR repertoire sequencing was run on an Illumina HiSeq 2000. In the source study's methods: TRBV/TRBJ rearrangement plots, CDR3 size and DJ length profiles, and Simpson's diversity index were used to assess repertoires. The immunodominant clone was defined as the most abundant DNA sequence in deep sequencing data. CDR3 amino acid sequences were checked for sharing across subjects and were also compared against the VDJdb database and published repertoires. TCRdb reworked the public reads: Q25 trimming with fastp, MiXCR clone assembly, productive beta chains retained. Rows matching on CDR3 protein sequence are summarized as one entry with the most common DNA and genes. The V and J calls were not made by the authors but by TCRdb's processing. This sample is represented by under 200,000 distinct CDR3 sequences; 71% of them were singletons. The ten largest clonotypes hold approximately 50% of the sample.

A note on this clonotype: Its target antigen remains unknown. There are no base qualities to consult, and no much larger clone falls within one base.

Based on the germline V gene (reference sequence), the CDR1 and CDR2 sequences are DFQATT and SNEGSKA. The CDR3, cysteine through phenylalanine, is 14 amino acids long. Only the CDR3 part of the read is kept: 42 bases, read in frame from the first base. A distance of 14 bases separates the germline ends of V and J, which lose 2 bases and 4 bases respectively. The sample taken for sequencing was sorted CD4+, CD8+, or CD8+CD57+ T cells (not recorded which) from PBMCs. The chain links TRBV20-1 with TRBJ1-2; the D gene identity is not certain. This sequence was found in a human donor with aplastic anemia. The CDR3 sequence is CSARPAGRGYGYTF. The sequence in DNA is TGCAGTGCTAGACCGGCGGGTCGAGGCTATGGCTACACCTTC.